One sample yielded the 25 T cell receptor beta chains listed below, sequenced in a study of long-term antiretroviral therapy in people with HIV. immunoSEQ v3.0 was run at survey level. Sequencing used immunoSEQ multiplex PCR; TCRdb keeps in-frame clones, though not all of them. The sample comprises 26,000 or so clones, 93% of which are singletons, and about 9.3% rests with the top ten. Source: unsorted PBMCs, taken 6.2 years after starting antiretroviral therapy. The receptors here all came from a man between 35 and 55 years old with HIV.

The rearrangement links TRBV7-3 to TRBJ2-3, with no clear D. Germline CDR1 is SGHTA and CDR2 is FQGTGA. This CDR3 comprises 12 residues. The V and J ends lost 6 bases and 4 bases respectively, with 8 bases between them. CDR3 amino acids: CASSNPPDTQYF. DNA for the CDR3: TGTGCCAGCAGTAACCCCCCAGATACGCAGTATTTT.

The genes are TRBV6-6 and TRBJ2-3; D is undetermined. Germline loops: CDR1 MNHNY, CDR2 SVGAGI (reference sequence). V gave up 6 bases and J gave up 0 bases, with 16 bases separating them. This CDR3 is 16 amino acids long. This chain's CDR3 is CASSKLDIRSTDTQYF. The CDR3 bases are TGTGCCAGCAGCAAGTTAGACATACGTAGCACAGATACGCAGTATTTT.

The chain carries TRBV2 and TRBJ2-7, with D uncertain. CDR3 length: 13 amino acids. Trimming cost V 2 bases and J 3 bases, with 8 bases left between them. Germline loops: CDR1 SNHLY, CDR2 FYNNEI. CDR3: CASSEQDGYEQYF. CDR3 DNA: TGTGCCAGCAGTGAACAGGACGGCTACGAGCAGTACTTC.

The chain joins TRBV2 to TRBJ1-3; tentatively, D is TRBD1 (6 bases). Trimming shortened V by 4 bases and J by 0 bases, and 13 bases separated the two germline ends. The CDR3 runs 16 residues. Germline assignment: CDR1 SNHLY and CDR2 FYNNEI. CDR3 loop: CASSGTDPSSGNTIYF. For the CDR3, the DNA is TGTGCCAGCAGTGGGACAGACCCTAGCTCTGGAAACACCATATATTTT.

The rearrangement joins TRBV5-1 to TRBJ1-2; possible D gene TRBD1, 5 bases. The V end was cut by 1 base, the J end by 8 bases, with 9 bases between. CDR3 length: 12 amino acids. CDR1 is SGHRS, CDR2 YFSETQ, per germline. CDR3 nucleotides: TGCGCCAGCAGCTTGCCGGGGGAAGGCTACACCTTC. Protein sequence: CASSLPGEGYTF.

This chain uses TRBV5-6 with TRBJ2-6; D unresolved. Trimming cost V 4 bases and J 0 bases, with 8 bases left between them. CDR1 is SGHDT and CDR2 is YYEEEE in the germline V gene. The CDR3 consists of 15 residues. For the CDR3, the DNA is TGTGCCAGCAGCGCAGCAGGCTCTGGGGCCAACGTCCTGACTTTC. It yields the protein CASSAAGSGANVLTF.

This rearrangement joins TRBV15 to TRBJ2-1; a possible D gene is TRBD2 (6 bases). This CDR3 region has 13 residues. Germline-derived CDR1 and CDR2 are LNHNV and YYDKDF (reference sequence). V lost 0 bases and J lost 10, with 10 bases in between. The CDR3 region has the DNA TGTGCCACCAGCAGAGAGAGTGGGGGGGAGCAGTTCTTC. Amino acid sequence: CATSRESGGEQFF.

This chain links TRBV2 with TRBJ2-1; D possibly uses TRBD1 or TRBD2 (6 bases each). CDR1 and CDR2 from the germline V gene are SNHLY and FYNNEI. The CDR3 contains 14 residues. V dropped 5 bases and J dropped 9 bases, with 17 bases sitting between them. The CDR3 sequence is CASSRGERLSEQFF. In DNA form, the CDR3 reads TGTGCCAGCAGTAGGGGGGAGCGCCTAAGTGAGCAGTTCTTC.

The rearrangement links TRBV23-1 to TRBJ2-6; D is uncertain. TRBV23-1 is labeled an ORF, and its function is uncertain. This CDR3 has 17 residues. Trimming took 5 bases from V and 5 from J, leaving 19 bases between them. The CDR3 protein is CASSWVPQQSRANVLTF. Here the CDR3 DNA reads TGCGCCAGCAGTTGGGTGCCGCAACAAAGTCGGGCCAACGTCCTGACTTTC.

The rearrangement uses TRBV11-2 and TRBJ2-1; TRBD2 matches 12 bases. V trimming: 8 bases; J trimming: 4 bases; junction bases outside the gene matches: 3. CDR1 SGHAT and CDR2 FQNNGV come from the germline V gene. The CDR3 contains 14 residues. CDR3 protein: CASRTSGMYNEQFF. The CDR3 DNA reads TGTGCCAGCCGGACTAGCGGGATGTACAATGAGCAGTTCTTC.

The rearrangement uses TRBV6-1 and TRBJ2-7; no clear D. This CDR3 spans 15 amino acids. V gave up 4 bases and J gave up 3 bases, with 16 bases separating them. The germline V gene has CDR1 MNHNS and CDR2 SASEGT. CDR3 amino acids: CASSVDLVLNYEQYF. In nucleotides, the CDR3 is TGTGCCAGCAGTGTGGACCTGGTGCTTAACTACGAGCAGTACTTC.

This chain uses TRBV5-1 with TRBJ2-2, with no clear D. The V end lost 2 bases, the J end lost 0 bases, and 8 bases lay between the germline ends. The CDR3 totals 15 residues. Germline lookup yields CDR1 SGHRS and CDR2 YFSETQ. CDR3 loop: CASSFQETNTGELFF. The CDR3 coding sequence is TGCGCCAGCAGCTTTCAAGAAACGAACACCGGGGAGCTGTTTTTT.

V is TRBV7-2 and J is TRBJ2-7, with 7 bases that match TRBD1. J lost 5 bases, V lost 1 base, and 8 bases had no gene match. The CDR3 extends over 15 amino acids. CDR1 SGHTA and CDR2 FQGNSA come from the germline V gene. CDR3 region: CASSLGIGTVDEQYF. The CDR3 coding sequence is TGTGCCAGCAGCTTAGGAATTGGGACAGTCGACGAGCAGTACTTC.

The chain recombines TRBV19 with TRBJ1-2; 9 bases align to TRBD1. The germline CDR1 and CDR2 sequences are LNHDA and SQIVND (reference sequence). CDR3 length: 16 residues. V shed 8 bases, J shed 8 bases, and the junction held 18 bases outside the gene matches. CDR3 sequence (DNA): TGTGCCAGTGCTACAGGGGGCTTCCGTCTTCCCGGAGGCTACACCTTC. Translation: CASATGGFRLPGGYTF.

The chain carries TRBV7-8 and TRBJ2-6; no reliable D call. This CDR3 is built from 16 residues. From germline, CDR1 is SGHVS and CDR2 FQNEAQ. Between the trimmed V and J ends, which lost 0 bases and 1 base, there was a span of 7 bases. The CDR3, as DNA: TGTGCCAGCAGCTTAGCGTACCGATCTGGGGCCAACGTCCTGACTTTC. Amino acids: CASSLAYRSGANVLTF.

The chain links TRBV15 to TRBJ2-5; a weak D match, TRBD1 (6 bases). Germline V lookup: CDR1 LNHNV, CDR2 YYDKDF (reference sequence). The ends were cut back, 1 base at V and 5 bases at J, with 14 bases in the middle. The CDR3 loop spans 15 amino acids. The CDR3 sequence is CATSRGTDFMETQYF. The CDR3, as DNA: TGTGCCACCAGCAGAGGGACAGACTTCATGGAGACCCAGTACTTC.

The chain is built from TRBV30 and TRBJ1-5; no firm D call. This CDR3 has 16 residues. Germline assignment: CDR1 GTSNPN and CDR2 SVGIG (reference sequence). The V end lost 1 base, the J end lost 4 bases, and 17 bases lay between the germline ends. The DNA of the CDR3 is TGTGCCTGGAGTGAGAACCAAGGTAGTCTAAATCAGCCCCAGCATTTT. Translating gives CAWSENQGSLNQPQHF.

The chain is built from TRBV6-6 and TRBJ2-7; no clear D gene. The CDR3 consists of 13 residues. V was clipped by 6 bases and J by 1 base, with 10 bases between them. Germline V lookup: CDR1 MNHNY, CDR2 SVGAGI (reference sequence). The CDR3 region is CASRQGQSYEQYF. CDR3 DNA: TGTGCCAGCAGGCAAGGGCAGTCCTACGAGCAGTACTTC.

This clone has only a few counts. The V and J genes are TRBV15 and TRBJ1-5; 7 bases map to TRBD1. CDR1 LNHNV and CDR2 YYDKDF come from the germline V gene (reference sequence). V lost 4 bases to trimming and J lost 3 bases; unmatched junction nucleotides: 6. This CDR3 has 15 residues. For the CDR3, the DNA is TGTGCCACCAGCATACAGACAGGGTCCAATCAGCCCCAGCATTTT. This gives the protein CATSIQTGSNQPQHF.

V and J are TRBV6-5 and TRBJ1-6; D gene ambiguous. V gave up 6 bases and J gave up 1 base, with 7 bases separating them. The germline V gene has CDR1 MNHEY and CDR2 SVGAGI. CDR3 length: 14 residues. The CDR3 region is CASRRKSYNSPLHF. CDR3 in DNA: TGTGCCAGCAGACGCAAGTCCTATAATTCACCCCTCCACTTT.

V gene TRBV9 combines with J gene TRBJ2-1; possible D gene TRBD2, 6 bases. Germline V CDR1 and CDR2: SGDLS, YYNGEE. V was cut by 3 bases and J by 6 bases, with 16 bases left in between. CDR3 size: 15 residues. CDR3 in DNA: TGTGCCAGCAGCGCCGGGACTTGGGGGTTCAATGAGCAGTTCTTC. This sequence encodes CASSAGTWGFNEQFF.

The chain recombines TRBV10-1 with TRBJ2-7; the D is unclear. Germline values: CDR1 WNHNN, CDR2 SYGVQD (reference sequence). The CDR3 totals 14 residues. The V end lost 0 bases, the J end lost 3 bases, and 9 bases lay between the germline ends. Here the CDR3 reads CASSESNLIYEQYF. In DNA, the CDR3 is TGCGCCAGCAGTGAGTCAAATCTCATCTACGAGCAGTACTTC.

CDR3 sequence: CASSGTRPQHF. The DNA for the CDR3 is TGTGCCAGCAGTGGCACACGGCCCCAGCATTTT. The chain couples TRBV6-5 to TRBJ1-5; D uncertain. The CDR3 contains 11 residues. The ends were cut back, 5 bases at V and 9 bases at J, with 8 bases in the middle. Germline V CDR1 and CDR2: MNHEY, SVGAGI.

This rearrangement joins TRBV9 to TRBJ2-3; D perhaps matches TRBD2 (5 bases). The germline V gene has CDR1 SGDLS and CDR2 YYNGEE. Trimming took off 0 bases at V and 6 bases at J, with 8 bases between the two ends. This CDR3 has 13 amino acids. The CDR3 spells CASSVVPGDTQYF. As DNA, the CDR3 is TGTGCCAGCAGCGTAGTGCCGGGGGATACGCAGTATTTT.

The genes are TRBV29-1 and TRBJ1-1; possibly TRBD1 for D (6 bases). Germline CDR1 and CDR2: SQVTM and ANQGSEA. CDR3 length: 11 residues. V was shortened by 8 bases and J by 13 bases, with 20 bases between the two germline ends. The DNA for the CDR3 is TGCAGCCCGTGGGGGGGCGGGGAGGTTTTCTTT. It codes for CSPWGGGEVFF.